This TCR beta chain was captured by sequencing in a study of control samples from healthy donors and cancer patients. TCRdb's copy holds only in-frame clones and misses some; the assay was immunoSEQ multiplex PCR. The sample lists under 150,000 clones; 88% were seen once. CDR3 size: 15 residues. The V gene's germline CDR1 is SNHLY and CDR2 FYNNEI. Trimming removed 5 bases from V and 0 bases from J, with 10 bases in between. This sequence joins TRBV2 and TRBJ2-2; D possibly corresponds to TRBD2 (6 bases). The TCR was taken from a woman aged 30 to 39 in good health. Sequenced material: blood. The CDR3 DNA sequence: TGTGCCAGCAGTCCGACTAGGCCGAACACCGGGGAGCTGTTTTTT. Amino acids: CASSPTRPNTGELFF.